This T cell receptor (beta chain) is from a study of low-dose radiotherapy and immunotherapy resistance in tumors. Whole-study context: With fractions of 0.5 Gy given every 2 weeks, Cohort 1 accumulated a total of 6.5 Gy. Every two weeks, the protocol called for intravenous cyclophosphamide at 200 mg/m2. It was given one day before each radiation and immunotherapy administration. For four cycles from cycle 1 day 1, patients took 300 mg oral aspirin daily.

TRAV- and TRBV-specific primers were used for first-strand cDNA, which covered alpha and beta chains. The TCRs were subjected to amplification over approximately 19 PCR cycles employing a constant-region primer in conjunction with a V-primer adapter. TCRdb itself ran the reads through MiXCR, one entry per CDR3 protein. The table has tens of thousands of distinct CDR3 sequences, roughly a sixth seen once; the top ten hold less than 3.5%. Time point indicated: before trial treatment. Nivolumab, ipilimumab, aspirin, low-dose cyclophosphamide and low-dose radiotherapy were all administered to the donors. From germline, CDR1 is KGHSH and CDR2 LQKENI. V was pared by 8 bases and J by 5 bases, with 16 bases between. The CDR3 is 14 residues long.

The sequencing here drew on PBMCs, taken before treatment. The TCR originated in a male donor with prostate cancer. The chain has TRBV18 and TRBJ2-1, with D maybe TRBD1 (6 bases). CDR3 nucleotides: TGTGCCAGCGATGGGGGCAGGACAGACAATGAGCAGTTCTTC. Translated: CASDGGRTDNEQFF. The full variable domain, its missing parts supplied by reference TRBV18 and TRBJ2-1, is NAGVMQNPRHLVRRRGQEARLRCSPMKGHSHVYWYRQLPEEGLKFMVYLQKENIIDESGMPKERFSAEFPKEGPSILRIQQVVRGDSAAYFCASDGGRTDNEQFFGPGTRLTVL.